A single sample gave rise to the 28 T cell receptor beta chains below, sequenced in a study of T cells in narcolepsy. Only in-frame clones appear in the TCRdb table, and some are missing; sequencing was by immunoSEQ multiplex PCR. The repertoire consists of under 35,000 clones, with approximately 84% occurring once and the leading ten covering 1.1%. The specimen sequenced was memory (CD45RA-) CD4+ T cells from blood. These receptors originate from a human donor in good health.

The chain links TRBV6-5 to TRBJ1-2; D might be TRBD1 (5 bases). V lost 2 bases and J 5 bases, leaving 9 bases between the germline ends. The germline CDR1 and CDR2 sequences are MNHEY and SVGAGI. The CDR3 spans 13 residues. DNA of the CDR3: TGTGCCAGCAGTTACGACAGCTCGTATGGCTACACCTTC. The encoded protein is CASSYDSSYGYTF.

A single count supports this clone. The chain has TRBV6-6 and TRBJ2-1; 13 nucleotides align to TRBD2. The trim removed 6 bases at V and 7 bases at J, leaving 6 bases unmatched. Germline V gene sequence: CDR1 MNHNY, CDR2 SVGAGI (reference sequence). The CDR3 is 15 amino acids. For the CDR3, the DNA is TGTGCCAGCAGGCCGGGACTAGCGGGACGGAATGAGCAGTTCTTC. Residues: CASRPGLAGRNEQFF.

This chain connects TRBV7-9 to TRBJ1-1; D unresolved. The germline gives CDR1 SEHNR, CDR2 FQNEAQ (reference sequence). This CDR3 comprises 14 residues. The V and J ends lost 0 bases and 0 bases respectively, with 5 bases between them. CDR3 DNA: TGTGCCAGCAGCTTAGCGCTTATGAACACTGAAGCTTTCTTT. Translation gives CASSLALMNTEAFF.

This clone came up a few times. This chain's CDR3 is CASSLAGGYNSPLHF. The CDR3 DNA sequence: TGCGCCAGCAGCTTGGCCGGGGGCTATAATTCACCCCTCCACTTT. The V call is TRBV5-1, the J call TRBJ1-6; tentative D call: TRBD1 (5 bases). Trimming pared 0 bases from V and 3 bases from J, leaving 7 bases between. Germline V gene lookup returns CDR1 SGHRS and CDR2 YFSETQ. The CDR3 sequence is 15 residues long.

This clone was seen just once. This chain links TRBV5-4 with TRBJ2-3; D is possibly TRBD1 or TRBD2 (5 bases each). V was cut by 0 bases and J by 3 bases, with 11 bases left in between. Germline loops: CDR1 SGHNT, CDR2 YYREEE (reference sequence). This CDR3 contains 15 residues. The chain's CDR3 is CASSLAGTVTDTQYF. Written as DNA, the CDR3 is TGTGCCAGCAGCTTGGCCGGGACGGTGACAGATACGCAGTATTTT.

The rearrangement joins TRBV7-3 to TRBJ2-1; D is possibly TRBD1 (7 bases). CDR3 size: 15 residues. The V and J ends lost 5 bases and 10 bases respectively, with 21 bases between them. Germline loops: CDR1 SGHTA, CDR2 FQGTGA. The CDR3 region is CASSPQGTTGGEQFF. The CDR3 DNA sequence: TGTGCCAGCAGCCCACAGGGGACCACCGGGGGAGAGCAGTTCTTC.

V is TRBV2 and J is TRBJ2-3; 10 bases match TRBD2. Germline V gives CDR1 SNHLY, CDR2 FYNNEI. The CDR3 contains 16 residues. V dropped 3 bases and J dropped 9; count of bases not matched to a gene: 12. In DNA form, the CDR3 reads TGTGCCAGCAGTGATCCGGGACTAGCGCCTCTTAACACGCAGTATTTT. As protein: CASSDPGLAPLNTQYF.

This sequence joins TRBV2 and TRBJ1-2; a weak D match, TRBD1 (5 bases). This CDR3 region has 14 residues. Germline V lookup: CDR1 SNHLY, CDR2 FYNNEI. The V end was cut by 6 bases, the J end by 4 bases, with 15 bases between. CDR3 in amino acids: CASSTGALGYGYTF. In DNA form, the CDR3 reads TGTGCCAGCAGCACAGGCGCTCTGGGCTATGGCTACACCTTC. The variable domain in full, completed from reference TRBV2 and TRBJ1-2, reads EPEVTQTPSHQVTQMGQEVILRCVPISNHLYFYWYRQILGQKVEFLVSFYNNEISEKSEIFDDQFSVERPDGSNFTLKIRSTKLEDSAMYFCASSTGALGYGYTFGSGTRLTVV.

V and J are TRBV29-1 and TRBJ1-4, with no clear D. Per the germline V gene, CDR1 is SQVTM and CDR2 is ANQGSEA. Trimming shortened V by 3 bases and J by 8 bases, and 10 bases separated the two germline ends. The CDR3 is 12 amino acids. This chain's CDR3 is CSVEDSREKLFF. CDR3 nucleotide sequence: TGCAGCGTTGAGGACTCGCGAGAAAAACTGTTTTTT.

In this sample, this clone turned up once. In the same sample, other DNA sequences code for this CDR3. The chain carries TRBV28 and TRBJ2-7; D not resolved. The CDR3 loop spans 12 amino acids. Germline assignment: CDR1 MDHEN and CDR2 SYDVKM. V was trimmed by 3 bases and J by 7 bases, leaving 10 bases between them. The CDR3 nucleotides read TGTGCCAGCAGTTTGCTGTCCGGGGAGCAGTACTTC. Encoded protein: CASSLLSGEQYF.

The genes are TRBV7-2 and TRBJ2-7; D unclear. Germline CDR1 is SGHTA and CDR2 is FQGNSA. V was clipped by 2 bases and J by 6 bases, with 11 bases between them. The CDR3 has 13 amino acids. CDR3 bases: TGTGCCAGCAGCTTAATAATAACGAGCGAGCAGTACTTC. Its protein product is CASSLIITSEQYF.

This chain uses TRBV5-1 with TRBJ2-3, with D perhaps TRBD1 (5 bases). The length of the CDR3 is 16 residues. Trimming removed 0 bases at V and 2 bases at J, with 13 bases between. Germline V gene data show CDR1 as SGHRS and CDR2 as YFSETQ. The CDR3, as DNA: TGCGCCAGCAGCTTGGGCGTTGGGGCCCACACAGATACGCAGTATTTT. Its protein product is CASSLGVGAHTDTQYF.

This chain joins TRBV6-4 and TRBJ2-3, with 7 bases that match TRBD2. With 0 bases clipped from V and 5 bases from J, the junction kept 5 bases outside the gene matches. The CDR3 sequence is 15 residues long. Germline V gene data show CDR1 as MRHNA and CDR2 as SNTAGT. The CDR3 loop is CASSDSGLGRDTQYF. The CDR3 nucleotides read TGTGCCAGCAGTGACTCCGGACTAGGCAGAGATACGCAGTATTTT.

This clone was detected only once. V is TRBV19 and J is TRBJ2-1, with a weak D call TRBD1 (5 bases). V lost 4 bases and J 9 bases, leaving 16 bases between the germline ends. The V gene's germline CDR1 is LNHDA and CDR2 SQIVND (reference sequence). The CDR3 has 14 residues. The CDR3 DNA reads TGTGCCAGTAGTACCAGGGCCATTCCCGGTGAGCAGTTCTTC. Translating it yields CASSTRAIPGEQFF.

On this clone: An end of the junction does not agree with germline; a read error may underlie this. The V call is TRBV5-1, the J call TRBJ2-7; 9 nucleotides line up with TRBD1. The CDR3 has 16 residues. CDR1 and CDR2 (germline): SGHRS, YFSETQ. The CDR3 here is CASSLSITGGVYEQCF. As DNA, the CDR3 is TGCGCCAGCAGCTTGTCTATAACAGGGGGCGTTTACGAGCAGTGCTTC.

The gene calls are TRBV18 and TRBJ2-7; D remains unclear. V was clipped by 2 bases and J by 6 bases, with 11 bases between them. This CDR3 region has 13 residues. Germline CDR1 KGHSH, CDR2 LQKENI. CDR3 region: CASSPSERAEQYF. DNA for the CDR3: TGTGCCAGCTCACCATCGGAAAGGGCCGAGCAGTACTTC.

The J gene is TRBJ2-1, the V gene TRBV7-3, with D perhaps matching TRBD1 or TRBD2 (5 bases each). V dropped 5 bases and J dropped 4 bases, with 15 bases sitting between them. From germline, CDR1 is SGHTA and CDR2 FQGTGA. The CDR3 consists of 15 residues. CDR3 nucleotides: TGTGCCAGCAGCCACGGCTCGGGACCGTACAATGAGCAGTTCTTC. This codes for CASSHGSGPYNEQFF.

CDR3 region: CASSDGGATDTQYF. Here the CDR3 DNA reads TGTGCCAGCAGTGACGGGGGGGCCACAGATACGCAGTATTTT. V gene TRBV6-4 combines with J gene TRBJ2-3; D is perhaps TRBD2 (7 bases). The CDR3 has 14 residues. The V gene's germline CDR1 is MRHNA and CDR2 SNTAGT. V was pared by 2 bases and J by 2 bases, with 8 bases between.

This sequence joins TRBV7-2 and TRBJ2-7, with D tentatively TRBD1 (7 bases). The CDR3 is 17 residues long. Germline values: CDR1 SGHTA, CDR2 FQGNSA. Trimming removed 1 base from V and 7 bases from J, with 23 bases in between. The chain's CDR3 is CASSLGLRPGATGEQYF. Written as DNA, the CDR3 is TGTGCCAGCAGCTTAGGGCTCCGACCGGGGGCGACAGGGGAGCAGTACTTC.

V usage is TRBV2 and J usage is TRBJ2-1; possible D gene TRBD2, 6 bases. Between the trimmed V and J ends, which lost 4 bases and 4 bases, there was a span of 14 bases. Germline-derived CDR1 and CDR2 are SNHLY and FYNNEI. The CDR3 totals 15 residues. In DNA, the CDR3 is TGTGCCAGCAGTGTTTTGGAGGGCTGGTACAATGAGCAGTTCTTC. Residues: CASSVLEGWYNEQFF.

This clone turned up a few times. The V call is TRBV7-8, the J call TRBJ2-7; D tentatively fits TRBD1 or TRBD2 (5 bases each). Per the germline V gene, CDR1 is SGHVS and CDR2 is FQNEAQ. CDR3 length: 15 residues. With 3 bases removed from V and 5 bases from J, the gap between germline ends came to 17 bases. Here the CDR3 reads CASSFGDVGSNEQYF. Written as DNA, the CDR3 is TGTGCCAGCAGCTTTGGGGACGTAGGGAGTAACGAGCAGTACTTC.

The chain uses TRBV6-5 and TRBJ2-3, with D tentatively TRBD2 (6 bases). Deletions cut 8 bases from V and 2 bases from J, with 11 bases between. This CDR3 contains 13 residues. Germline CDR1 reads MNHEY; CDR2 reads SVGAGI. The CDR3 region is CASFRGFTDTQYF. The CDR3 bases are TGTGCCAGCTTCCGGGGGTTCACAGATACGCAGTATTTT.

J is TRBJ2-2 and V is TRBV4-2, with D tentatively TRBD1 (5 bases). CDR1 and CDR2 from the germline V gene are LGHNA and YNFKEQ. The CDR3 covers 17 residues. V was cut by 1 base and J by 6 bases, with 18 bases left in between. The CDR3 nucleotides are TGTGCCAGCAGCCAAGTTAAGGGCAGGGTAGGTCCCGGGGAGCTGTTTTTT. This translates into CASSQVKGRVGPGELFF.

The rearrangement links TRBV4-3 to TRBJ2-5; D ambiguous. The J call may not be correct, given that the DNA end is closer to TRBJ2-7. The length of the CDR3 is 14 residues. CDR1 and CDR2 (germline): LGHNA, YSLEER. CDR3 sequence: CASSQEQWSYEQYF. For the CDR3, the DNA is TGCGCCAGCAGCCAAGAACAGTGGTCCTACGAGCAGTACTTC.

The CDR3 nucleotides are TGTGCCACCGCCCTGGGGTACACTCCCTACGAGCAGTACTTC. Translating gives CATALGYTPYEQYF. V usage is TRBV15 and J usage is TRBJ2-7, with D unclear. This CDR3 comprises 14 residues. The V end was cut by 8 bases, the J end by 2 bases, with 16 bases between. Germline CDR1 is LNHNV and CDR2 is YYDKDF (reference sequence).

DNA for the CDR3: TGTGCCAGCAGCTTAGGGGCCAGCGAAGCAACAGATACGCAGTATTTT. Translation gives CASSLGASEATDTQYF. V is TRBV7-2 and J is TRBJ2-3; D not resolved. CDR3 length equals 16 residues. CDR1 SGHTA and CDR2 FQGNSA come from the germline V gene. The germline V and J ends were trimmed by 1 base and 3 bases, with 14 bases remaining between them.

The chain carries TRBV11-1 and TRBJ2-3; D ambiguous. Trimming removed 7 bases from V and 6 bases from J, with 17 bases in between. Germline CDR1 and CDR2: SGHAT and FQDESV (reference sequence). The CDR3 totals 14 residues. For the CDR3, the DNA is TGTGCCAGCACCTCGAGTGGTGCGACGGATACGCAGTATTTT. This codes for CASTSSGATDTQYF. Combining the CDR3 with reference TRBV11-1 and TRBJ2-3 gives the whole variable domain EAEVAQSPRYKITEKSQAVAFWCDPISGHATLYWYRQILGQGPELLVQFQDESVVDDSQLPKDRFSAERLKGVDSTLKIQPAELGDSAMYLCASTSSGATDTQYFGPGTRLTVL.

This clone appeared a few times. The genes are TRBV18 and TRBJ1-2; 9 bases fit TRBD1. Germline V lookup: CDR1 KGHSH, CDR2 LQKENI. This CDR3 contains 14 residues. V gave up 4 bases and J gave up 4 bases; unmatched junction bases: 4. The DNA of the CDR3 is TGTGCCAGCTCACAGGGACAGGGATCCTATGGCTACACCTTC. As protein: CASSQGQGSYGYTF.